Detailed here is one T cell receptor (beta chain). What it binds is not known. The protocol was immunoSEQ multiplex PCR, while the TCRdb copy is restricted to in-frame clones and leaves out a portion. The data hold 25,000 to 30,000 clones, with roughly three quarters observed a single time. Patients all relapsed after autologous stem cell transplantation, and there was variation in brentuximab vedotin exposure. Trimming shortened V by 0 bases and J by 6 bases, and 3 bases separated the two germline ends. This CDR3 has 12 residues. CDR1 SGHNT and CDR2 YENEEA come from the germline V gene. This sample stems from a study of PD-1 blockade in classical Hodgkin lymphoma. At the level of the study: Intravenous nivolumab at 3 mg/kg was given to patients every 2 weeks. Overall study results and limits: Reports indicated that newly diagnosed patients had lower baseline TCR diversity than healthy donors did. In CD4+ cells, TCR diversity went up significantly by C4D1, but in CD8+ cells it did not. Repertoire differences have undefined causes, possibly disease activity or prior therapy.

The sample was peripheral blood mononuclear cells (PBMCs), taken before the second cycle of nivolumab. The origin of this receptor is a human donor with classical Hodgkin lymphoma. This chain links TRBV11-3 with TRBJ2-1; D unclear. The CDR3 DNA sequence: TGTGCCAGCAGCTTAGATACCAATGAGCAGTTCTTC. Translation gives CASSLDTNEQFF.